This T cell receptor beta chain was sequenced for a study of control samples from healthy donors and cancer patients. TCRdb's copy holds only in-frame clones and misses some; the assay was immunoSEQ multiplex PCR. The sample consists of approximately 70,000 clones, 75% to 90% of them appearing once. The CDR3 loop spans 17 amino acids. CDR1 is SGHVS, CDR2 FQNEAQ, per germline. Trimming at V came to 1 base and at J to 3 bases, leaving 5 bases not matched to a gene. The origin of this receptor is a man in his forties or fifties in good health. The rearrangement links TRBV7-8 to TRBJ2-6, with 8 bases lining up with TRBD1. The sample consisted of blood. The CDR3 loop is CASSLGTGQSGANVLTF. CDR3 nucleotide sequence: TGTGCCAGCAGCTTAGGGACAGGGCAGAGTGGGGCCAACGTCCTGACTTTC.